The present TCR beta chain was sequenced within a study of beta chain features in type 1 diabetes. Study-level information: Patients were similar to healthy donors in age and gender (as well as in cell yields). Findings and limits, study-wide: Researchers could not determine here whether HLA type influences TCRB rearrangement. Shorter TCRB CDR3s, moderately but significantly so, marked every one of the four CD4+ subsets in Type 1 diabetes patients.

Germline CDR1 MNHEY, CDR2 SVGAGI. The germline V and J ends were trimmed by 6 bases and 5 bases, with 20 bases remaining between them. The CDR3 spans 15 residues. Isolation of CD4+ naive, central memory, regulatory and stem cell-like memory cells was achieved by sorting via CD45RO/CCR7/CD25/CD127/CD95/CD27. About this clone itself: Antigen unknown.

Isolated RNA was reverse transcribed in full, so expressed TCRB transcripts were sequenced. Generated by immunoSEQ multiplex PCR, the TCRdb table keeps only in-frame clones and is missing some. The data show 600,000 to 700,000 clones, 10% to 15% seen once. This TCR came from a young man with type 1 diabetes. Source material: naive CD4+ T cells from blood. The chain has TRBV6-5 and TRBJ2-7, with D perhaps TRBD1 or TRBD2 (5 bases each). The CDR3 region has the DNA TGTGCCAGCAGCCCCGGTGGTAGGGGAGTTCACGAGCAGTACTTC. Protein sequence: CASSPGGRGVHEQYF.